One T cell receptor (beta chain) is described in this entry. Its target is unknown. The data were produced by immunoSEQ multiplex PCR, yet TCRdb's version contains in-frame clones alone and is incomplete. The sample yields about 40,000 clones, about 71% seen once. The data belong to a study of PD-1 blockade in classical Hodgkin lymphoma. Every single patient, without exception, relapsed after autologous stem cell transplantation, and brentuximab vedotin exposure varied. Findings of the study overall: Researchers reported that CD4+ TCR diversity, though not CD8+, rose significantly by C4D1.

The ends were cut back, 5 bases at V and 5 bases at J, with 28 bases in the middle. The CDR3 consists of 18 residues. The V gene's germline CDR1 is SGHDT and CDR2 YYEEEE. The chain uses TRBV5-6 and TRBJ1-2; D is perhaps TRBD1 (5 bases). The sequencing used peripheral blood mononuclear cells (PBMCs), collected at baseline. The source of this sequence is a human donor with classical Hodgkin lymphoma. The CDR3 DNA is TGTGCCAGCAGTCCTAATCTGTTTCAGGGAGCTAATTTTTATGGCTACACCTTC. Protein: CASSPNLFQGANFYGYTF.